Below, 25 T cell receptor beta chains from the same sample are listed, as sequenced in a study of neurological immune-mediated disorders. A single record per CDR3 protein comes from TCRdb applying MiXCR to the 5' RACE reads. There are 45,000 to 55,000 distinct CDR3 sequences in the sample; approximately 3.3% occur only once, and about 6% lies in the top ten. The specimen sequenced was PBMCs. All receptors derive from a man aged 40-50 years with multiple sclerosis.

This clonotype was recorded at least ten times. This chain connects TRBV20-1 to TRBJ2-7; D not resolved. The CDR3 consists of 13 residues. Germline V CDR1 and CDR2: DFQATT, SNEGSKA (reference sequence). Trimming took 0 bases from V and 3 from J, leaving 9 bases between them. The CDR3 DNA reads as TGCAGTGCTAGAGATGCTCGACTCTACGAGCAGTACTTC. Its protein is CSARDARLYEQYF.

This clonotype was observed once. With a much larger clone just one base away, this may be a read error. The V and J genes are TRBV6-6 and TRBJ2-2; 7 bases match TRBD2. The CDR3 length is 14 residues. Germline V lookup: CDR1 MNHNY, CDR2 SVGAGI (reference sequence). CDR3 DNA sequence: TGTACCAGCAGTTACGGGGGGTTTCCCGGGGAGCTGTTTTTT. Amino acid sequence: CTSSYGGFPGELFF.

In this sample, this clonotype turned up many times. The rearrangement links TRBV20-1 to TRBJ2-3; a possible D gene is TRBD2 (6 bases). This CDR3 has 13 residues. The germline gives CDR1 DFQATT, CDR2 SNEGSKA (reference sequence). Between the trimmed V and J ends, which lost 0 bases and 4 bases, there was a span of 8 bases. This CDR3 is CSAREEGSDTQYF. The CDR3, as DNA: TGCAGTGCTAGAGAGGAGGGTTCAGATACGCAGTATTTT.

In its sample, this clonotype was seen many times. The chain joins TRBV5-1 to TRBJ2-7; perhaps TRBD1 as D (5 bases). The CDR3 consists of 15 residues. Germline CDR1 SGHRS, CDR2 YFSETQ. Trimming left V 2 bases short and J 7 bases short, with 19 bases between. CDR3 in amino acids: CASSLSVGPDGEQYF. The CDR3 coding sequence is TGCGCCAGCAGCTTATCGGTGGGGCCCGATGGGGAGCAGTACTTC.

This clonotype has a count of ten or more. V and J are TRBV20-1 and TRBJ1-2; no definite D call. This CDR3 comprises 15 residues. Germline V gene data show CDR1 as DFQATT and CDR2 as SNEGSKA (reference sequence). V shed 6 bases and J shed 4 bases, with 21 bases lying between them. CDR3 in amino acids: CSAVRGTLKGYGYTF. Written as DNA, the CDR3 is TGCAGTGCCGTCCGGGGAACGTTAAAGGGCTATGGCTACACCTTC.

This clonotype has ten or more counts. The chain has TRBV5-5 and TRBJ2-1, with D perhaps assigned TRBD1 or TRBD2 (6 bases each). The CDR3 extends over 17 amino acids. Germline CDR1 SGHKS, CDR2 YYEKEE (reference sequence). V lost 4 bases, J lost 2 bases, and 19 bases lay in between. The CDR3 region is CASSHRRGGLTYNEQFF. The CDR3 DNA reads as TGTGCCAGCAGCCACAGGCGAGGGGGGCTCACCTACAATGAGCAGTTCTTC.

The table lists this clonotype with many counts. The chain recombines TRBV21-1 with TRBJ1-5. TRBV21-1 corresponds to a pseudogene. CDR3 size: 16 residues. CDR3 in DNA: TGTGCCAACGGGACGGGCACTTTCAAGGGCAATCAGCCCCAGAATTTT. Translated, it gives CANGTGTFKGNQPQNF.

This clonotype was seen ten or more times. The chain has TRBV20-1 and TRBJ2-7, with D possibly TRBD1 on 6 matching bases. The CDR3 loop spans 13 amino acids. The V gene's germline CDR1 is DFQATT and CDR2 SNEGSKA (reference sequence). V was shortened by 3 bases and J by 4 bases, with 13 bases between the two germline ends. The CDR3 coding sequence is TGCAGTGCTAGGGGACAAGGAGATTACGAGCAGTACTTC. Translated: CSARGQGDYEQYF.

This clonotype was detected many times. One end of the junction fails to match germline, which may point to a read error. The chain combines TRBV2 with TRBJ1-6; a possible D gene is TRBD1 (5 bases). The CDR3 totals 15 residues. CDR1 and CDR2 (germline): SNHLY, FYNNEI. The CDR3 DNA is TGTGCCAGCAGTGACTCTTCGGGGACCATTTCACCCCTCAACTTT. Translating it yields CASSDSSGTISPLNF.

This clonotype was seen a handful of times. This may be a read error: a much more frequent sequence differs by one nucleotide. The chain couples TRBV29-1 to TRBJ2-5; D is uncertain. V lost 1 base to trimming and J lost 4 bases, with 13 bases between them. CDR3 length: 14 residues. CDR1 SQVTM and CDR2 ANQGSEA come from the germline V gene. The CDR3 sequence is CSVEAPGSPETQYF. The CDR3 coding sequence is TGCAGCGTTGAAGCTCCAGGTAGTCCAGAGACCCAGTACTTC.

There are many counts of this clonotype. The chain links TRBV6-6 to TRBJ2-7; a possible D gene is TRBD1 (5 bases). In germline, CDR1 is MNHNY, CDR2 SVGAGI (reference sequence). V dropped 0 bases and J dropped 2 bases, with 14 bases sitting between them. This CDR3 region has 16 residues. CDR3 in DNA: TGTGCCAGCAGTTACTCGATTGGGGCAGTAACCTACGAGCAGTACTTC. Its translation is CASSYSIGAVTYEQYF.

The table lists this clonotype with many counts. The rearrangement links TRBV29-1 to TRBJ1-1; D is unclear. From germline, CDR1 is SQVTM and CDR2 ANQGSEA. There are 12 residues in the CDR3. Trimming pared 3 bases from V and 1 base from J, leaving 6 bases between. CDR3 protein: CSVDGGNTEAFF. The DNA for the CDR3 is TGCAGCGTTGACGGAGGGAACACTGAAGCTTTCTTT.

This clonotype appeared many times. The genes are TRBV10-3 and TRBJ1-5; D may be TRBD1 (5 bases). This CDR3 has 15 amino acids. V was clipped by 6 bases and J by 1 base, with 13 bases between them. Germline V gene sequence: CDR1 ENHRY, CDR2 SYGVKD. CDR3 region: CAISTTDRSNQPQHF. DNA for the CDR3: TGTGCCATCAGCACGACAGATAGGAGCAATCAGCCCCAGCATTTT.

This clonotype was found many times. The CDR3: CASNPQGPLNYGYTF. The CDR3 coding sequence is TGTGCCAGCAACCCACAGGGCCCCCTTAACTATGGCTACACCTTC. The V call is TRBV6-6, the J call TRBJ1-2, with a possible D match to TRBD1 (6 bases). Germline CDR1 MNHNY, CDR2 SVGAGI (reference sequence). The CDR3 runs 15 residues. Trimming stripped 7 bases from V and 1 base from J, with 16 bases between.

This clonotype was counted at least ten times. The chain is built from TRBV12-3 or TRBV12-4 and TRBJ2-2; D not certain. V lost 6 bases to trimming and J lost 0 bases, with 8 bases between them. The CDR3 runs 14 residues. CDR3 in DNA: TGTGCCAGCAGCCCAACGCCGAACACCGGGGAGCTGTTTTTT. It is translated as CASSPTPNTGELFF.

This clonotype was recorded at least ten times. The chain carries TRBV20-1 and TRBJ2-5, with D unclear. The CDR3 covers 14 residues. Looked up from germline, CDR1 is DFQATT and CDR2 is SNEGSKA (reference sequence). Trimming removed 3 bases from V and 5 bases from J, with 16 bases in between. This chain's CDR3 is CSASSAYEGETQYF. CDR3 nucleotides: TGCAGTGCTAGTTCGGCATATGAAGGGGAGACCCAGTACTTC.

This clonotype was seen many times. This chain connects TRBV2 to TRBJ2-1; D may be TRBD1 or TRBD2 (5 bases each). CDR3 length: 15 amino acids. Looked up from germline, CDR1 is SNHLY and CDR2 is FYNNEI. Trimming stripped 3 bases from V and 7 bases from J, with 16 bases between. CDR3 sequence (DNA): TGTGCCAGCAGTGAGTTGGCTAGCAGGGTTAATGAGCAGTTCTTC. Protein product: CASSELASRVNEQFF.

This clonotype is classed as medium-sized (0.01 to 0.1%). The rearrangement links TRBV3-1 to TRBJ1-5; the D is unclear. V was trimmed by 0 bases and J by 4 bases, leaving 4 bases between them. CDR3 length equals 13 residues. Looked up from germline, CDR1 is LGHDT and CDR2 is YNNKEL (reference sequence). Written as DNA, the CDR3 is TGTGCCAGCAGCCAAGACGGGAATCAGCCCCAGCATTTT. It is translated as CASSQDGNQPQHF.

Concerning this clonotype itself: Without the conserved terminal phenylalanine or tryptophan, this CDR3 likely stems from a read error. This chain uses TRBV7-8 with TRBJ2-1; weak D call: TRBD2 (5 bases). CDR1 SGHVS and CDR2 FQNEAQ come from the germline V gene. V gave up 8 bases and J gave up 2 bases, with 10 bases separating them. This CDR3 is 13 amino acids long. The CDR3: CASESGPYNEQFN. CDR3 in DNA: TGTGCCAGCGAGAGCGGACCCTACAATGAGCAGTTCAAC.

This clonotype was seen ten or more times. The V and J genes are TRBV5-1 and TRBJ2-7, with 7 bases identical to TRBD2. The germline gives CDR1 SGHRS, CDR2 YFSETQ. Trimming cost V 4 bases and J 6 bases; bases outside gene matches: 16. CDR3 size: 16 residues. The CDR3 DNA follows: TGCGCCAGCAGCATGCTCTACGGGACTACGGACGGCGAGCAGTACTTC. Translation gives CASSMLYGTTDGEQYF.

This clonotype came up many times. The rearrangement joins TRBV6-5 to TRBJ2-3, with 12 bases that match TRBD2. Germline lookup yields CDR1 MNHEY and CDR2 SVGAGI. This CDR3 has 16 amino acids. V trimming: 5 bases; J trimming: 2 bases; junction bases outside the gene matches: 5. As DNA, the CDR3 is TGTGCCAGCAGTCCCAGGACTAGCGGGGACACAGATACGCAGTATTTT. Its translation is CASSPRTSGDTDTQYF.

There are many counts of this clonotype. The rearrangement joins TRBV20-1 to TRBJ2-1; no firm D call. The CDR3 sequence is 15 residues long. V was cut by 1 base and J by 0 bases, with 10 bases left in between. Germline CDR1 and CDR2: DFQATT and SNEGSKA (reference sequence). CDR3 sequence: CSARVPVSSYNEQFF. The CDR3 nucleotides are TGCAGTGCTAGAGTACCAGTGAGCTCCTACAATGAGCAGTTCTTC.

The J gene is TRBJ2-3, the V gene TRBV7-6, with 9 bases that match TRBD2. Germline-derived CDR1 and CDR2 are SGHVS and FNYEAQ. V lost 0 bases and J lost 5; bases outside the gene matches: 6. The CDR3 runs 16 residues. Written as DNA, the CDR3 is TGTGCCAGCAGCTTAGCGGCGGGGGGGCCGGGAGATACGCAGTATTTT. Translated, it gives CASSLAAGGPGDTQYF.

The chain recombines TRBV6-5 with TRBJ1-3; D perhaps matches TRBD1 (6 bases). This CDR3 is built from 17 residues. CDR1 MNHEY and CDR2 SVGAGI come from the germline V gene. V gave up 4 bases and J gave up 1 base, with 17 bases separating them. This CDR3 is CASSFRDINLSGNTIYF. The CDR3, as DNA: TGTGCCAGCAGTTTCCGGGACATAAACTTATCTGGAAACACCATATATTTT.

This clonotype appeared many times. Germline and junction disagree at one end, which may indicate a read error. The chain couples TRBV6-1 to TRBJ1-5; D gene uncertain. CDR1 and CDR2 (germline): MNHNS, SASEGT. This CDR3 is 12 amino acids long. The CDR3 loop reads CASKVINQPQNF. In DNA form, the CDR3 reads TGTGCCAGCAAAGTAATCAATCAGCCCCAGAATTTT.